One sample yielded the 5 T cell receptor beta chains listed below, sequenced in a study of T cells in Graves' hyperthyroidism and ophthalmopathy. TCR beta CDR3 regions were amplified from RNA. First-round RT-PCR targeting the TCR CDR3 was performed with the HTBI primer set. TCRdb reprocessed the multiplex PCR reads with MiXCR, giving one entry per CDR3 protein. The table records around 540,000 distinct CDR3 sequences, roughly 16% of them present only once. The sample taken for sequencing was blood. The receptors shown here come from a woman aged 30 to 39 with Graves' ophthalmopathy.

This clonotype was counted ten times or more. The chain has TRBV7-2 and TRBJ2-7, with 11 bases that match TRBD2. V shed 5 bases and J 3 bases; nucleotides not matched to a gene: 6. Germline assignment: CDR1 SGHTA and CDR2 FQGNSA. CDR3 length equals 15 residues. Here the CDR3 DNA reads TGTGCCAGCAGCATCGGGACTAGCGGAAACTACGAGCAGTACTTC. It codes for CASSIGTSGNYEQYF.

The chain recombines TRBV28 with TRBJ1-3; D is unclear. Germline CDR1 MDHEN, CDR2 SYDVKM. V lost 3 bases to trimming and J lost 2 bases, with 8 bases between them. The CDR3 loop spans 14 amino acids. The CDR3 nucleotides read TGTGCCAGCAGTTTCCGAGGGCCTGGAAACACCATATATTTT. It is translated as CASSFRGPGNTIYF. The full variable domain, its missing parts supplied by reference TRBV28 and TRBJ1-3, is DVKVTQSSRYLVKRTGEKVFLECVQDMDHENMFWYRQDPGLGLRLIYFSYDVKMKEKGDIPEGYSVSREKKERFSLILESASTNQTSMYLCASSFRGPGNTIYFGEGSWLTVV.

J is TRBJ2-7 and V is TRBV7-2, with D uncertain. V was shortened by 5 bases and J by 0 bases, with 8 bases between the two germline ends. This CDR3 is built from 13 residues. Germline CDR1 reads SGHTA; CDR2 reads FQGNSA. In DNA, the CDR3 is TGTGCCAGCAGCGCCCTTAGCTCCTACGAGCAGTACTTC. Its protein is CASSALSSYEQYF. Full variable domain (outside the CDR3, taken from reference TRBV7-2 and TRBJ2-7): GAGVSQSPSNKVTEKGKDVELRCDPISGHTALYWYRQSLGQGLEFLIYFQGNSAPDKSGLPSDRFSAERTGGSVSTLTIQRTQQEDSAVYLCASSALSSYEQYFGPGTRLTVT.

V usage is TRBV14 and J usage is TRBJ2-7; TRBD1 is a possible D gene (8 bases). Trimming took 4 bases from V and 4 from J, leaving 20 bases between them. Germline V gene data show CDR1 as SGHDN and CDR2 as FVKESK. The CDR3 is made up of 16 amino acids. As DNA, the CDR3 is TGTGCCAGCAGCCGAATCCCGGACAGGGAGGGGTACGAGCAGTACTTC. Encoded protein: CASSRIPDREGYEQYF.

V is TRBV7-6 and J is TRBJ2-1, with D hard to call. Trimming removed 3 bases from V and 15 bases from J, with 9 bases in between. The CDR3 runs to 10 residues. Germline CDR1 is SGHVS and CDR2 is FNYEAQ. CDR3 in amino acids: CASSFIFRFF. The CDR3 DNA reads as TGTGCCAGCAGCTTTATTTTCAGGTTCTTC.